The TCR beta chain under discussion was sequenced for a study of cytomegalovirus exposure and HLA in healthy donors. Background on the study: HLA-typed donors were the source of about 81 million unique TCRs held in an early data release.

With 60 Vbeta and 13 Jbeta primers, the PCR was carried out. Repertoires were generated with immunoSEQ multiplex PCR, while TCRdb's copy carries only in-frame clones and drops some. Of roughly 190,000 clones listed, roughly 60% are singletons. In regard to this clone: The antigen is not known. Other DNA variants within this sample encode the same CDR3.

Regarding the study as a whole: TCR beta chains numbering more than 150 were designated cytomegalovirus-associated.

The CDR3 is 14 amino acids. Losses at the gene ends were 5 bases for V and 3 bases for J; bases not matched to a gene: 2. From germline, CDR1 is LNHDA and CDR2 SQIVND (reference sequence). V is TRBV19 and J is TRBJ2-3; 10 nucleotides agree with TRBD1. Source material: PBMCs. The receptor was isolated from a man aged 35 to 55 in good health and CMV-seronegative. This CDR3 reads CASSVGQGTDTQYF. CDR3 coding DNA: TGTGCCAGTAGTGTGGGACAGGGGACAGATACGCAGTATTTT.